The 5 T cell receptor beta chains in this list originate from one sample, sequenced in a study of blood T cell repertoires in COVID-19. Sequencing used immunoSEQ multiplex PCR; TCRdb keeps in-frame clones, though not all of them. Here the sample spans a few hundred thousand clones, 88% being singletons. Material for sequencing was PBMCs or T cells enriched from blood (not recorded which). These receptors were collected from a woman younger than 30 who had recovered from COVID-19.

The chain recombines TRBV10-2 with TRBJ2-7; D uncertain. V lost 7 bases, J lost 0 bases, and 7 bases lay in between. The CDR3 loop spans 12 amino acids. CDR1 and CDR2 (germline): WSHSY, SAAADI. CDR3 nucleotides: TGCGCCAGCATGGGCAGCTCCTACGAGCAGTACTTC. Protein product: CASMGSSYEQYF.

The chain recombines TRBV6-6 with TRBJ2-2, with 7 bases aligning to TRBD1. This CDR3 has 16 residues. V lost 8 bases, J lost 2 bases, and 11 bases stayed unmatched. Germline loops: CDR1 MNHNY, CDR2 SVGAGI (reference sequence). CDR3 sequence reads: CASRRGQAQNTGELFF. In DNA, the CDR3 is TGTGCCAGCCGGAGAGGACAGGCGCAAAACACCGGGGAGCTGTTTTTT.

V gene TRBV28 combines with J gene TRBJ1-5; TRBD1 agrees at 9 bases. Germline values: CDR1 MDHEN, CDR2 SYDVKM. Trimming took 6 bases from V and 4 from J; bases not matched to a gene: 4. CDR3 size: 14 residues. The CDR3 DNA sequence: TGTGCCAGCAGGGGACAGGGAGGGAATCAGCCCCAGCATTTT. It specifies CASRGQGGNQPQHF.

The chain combines TRBV28 with TRBJ1-1; 8 bases agree with TRBD1. V gave up 7 bases and J gave up 5 bases; unmatched junction bases: 15. The CDR3 is 16 residues long. Germline V gene data show CDR1 as MDHEN and CDR2 as SYDVKM. CDR3 loop: CASTLLRKQGETEAFF. CDR3 sequence (DNA): TGTGCCAGCACCCTACTAAGGAAACAGGGGGAGACTGAAGCTTTCTTT.

This clone was counted between two and nine times. V gene TRBV9 combines with J gene TRBJ2-7; a weak D match, TRBD2 (6 bases). The CDR3 covers 15 residues. Germline loops: CDR1 SGDLS, CDR2 YYNGEE. V was cut by 3 bases and J by 2 bases, with 15 bases left in between. CDR3 protein: CASSALAVGPYEQYF. As DNA, the CDR3 is TGTGCCAGCAGCGCGTTAGCGGTGGGACCCTACGAGCAGTACTTC.